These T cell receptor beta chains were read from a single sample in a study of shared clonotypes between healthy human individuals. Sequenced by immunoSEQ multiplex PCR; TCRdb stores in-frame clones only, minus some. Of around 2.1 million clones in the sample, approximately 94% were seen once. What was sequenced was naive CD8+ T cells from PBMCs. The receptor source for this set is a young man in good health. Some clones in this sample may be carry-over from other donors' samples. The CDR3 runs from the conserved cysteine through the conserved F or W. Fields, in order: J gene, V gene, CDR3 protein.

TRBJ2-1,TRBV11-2,CASRMGLAGATNEQFF
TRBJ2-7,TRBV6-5,CASSYGDGSYEQYF
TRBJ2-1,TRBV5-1,CASSLSLAESSYNEQFF
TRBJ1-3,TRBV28,CASSFRVGNTIYF
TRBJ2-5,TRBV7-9,CASSSERETQYF
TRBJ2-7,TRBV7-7,CASSPPSGEQYF
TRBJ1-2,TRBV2,CASSELGARGYTF
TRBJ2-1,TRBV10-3,CAISDGTSRYNEQFF
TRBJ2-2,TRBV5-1,CASSPGLAGGTNTGELFF
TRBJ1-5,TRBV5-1,CASSLVQVQPQHF
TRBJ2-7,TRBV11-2,CASSPSSRAYEQYF
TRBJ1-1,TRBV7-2,CASSLGDYTEAFF
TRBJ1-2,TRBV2,CASTRGTGLNYGYTF
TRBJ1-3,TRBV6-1,CASSDGGLNSGNTIYF
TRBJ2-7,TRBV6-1,CASSEGPGPSYEQYF
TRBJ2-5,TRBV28,CASSLTRGLRETQYF
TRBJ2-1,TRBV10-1,CASSESGNYNEQFF